A single sample gave rise to the 13 T cell receptor beta chains below, sequenced in a study of shared clonotypes between healthy human individuals. The method was immunoSEQ multiplex PCR; TCRdb's version includes in-frame clones alone and lacks a portion of them. This table has 2.5 million or so clones, about 92% appearing once. Sequenced material: naive CD4+ T cells sorted from blood. Subset of the sample: CD45RA+ positively selected. These receptor sequences come from a man younger than 35 in good health.

This chain links TRBV2 with TRBJ2-3; the match to TRBD1 covers 10 bases. V shed 3 bases and J 6 bases; nucleotides not matched to a gene: 9. The CDR3 sequence is 16 residues long. In germline, CDR1 is SNHLY, CDR2 FYNNEI. CDR3 sequence: CASSEAGTGVGDTQYF. The CDR3 nucleotides read TGTGCCAGCAGTGAGGCCGGGACAGGGGTGGGGGATACGCAGTATTTT.

CDR3 amino acids: CASSPGRINEQFF. CDR3 bases: TGCGCCAGCAGCCCCGGCCGGATCAATGAGCAGTTCTTC. The chain joins TRBV5-1 to TRBJ2-1, with unresolved D. V lost 4 bases to trimming and J lost 6 bases, with 11 bases between them. Germline V CDR1 and CDR2: SGHRS, YFSETQ. The CDR3 extends over 13 amino acids.

DNA of the CDR3: TGTGCCAGCAGCCGGGGTGATTCACCCCTCCACTTT. Translation: CASSRGDSPLHF. This chain connects TRBV7-9 to TRBJ1-6; D is ambiguous. Germline-derived CDR1 and CDR2 are SEHNR and FQNEAQ (reference sequence). The CDR3 sequence is 12 residues long. V was cut by 5 bases and J by 8 bases, with 7 bases left in between.

V is TRBV5-1 and J is TRBJ2-3; D assignment may be TRBD1 or TRBD2 (5 bases each). This CDR3 has 17 amino acids. V gave up 5 bases and J gave up 4 bases, with 23 bases separating them. Germline V gene data show CDR1 as SGHRS and CDR2 as YFSETQ. In DNA, the CDR3 is TGCGCCAGCAGTAGGGACCAGCTTCTAACTAGGGCAGATACGCAGTATTTT. Translated, it gives CASSRDQLLTRADTQYF. Variable domain in full (rest from reference TRBV5-1 and TRBJ2-3): KAGVTQTPRYLIKTRGQQVTLSCSPISGHRSVSWYQQTPGQGLQFLFEYFSETQRNKGNFPGRFSGRQFSNSRSEMNVSTLELGDSALYLCASSRDQLLTRADTQYFGPGTRLTVL.

V and J are TRBV4-1 and TRBJ2-2; 15 nucleotides align to TRBD2. In germline, CDR1 is MGHRA, CDR2 YSYEKL. The V gene end was trimmed by 1 base and the J gene end by 0 bases; junction bases not matched to a gene: 6. The CDR3 covers 20 residues. DNA of the CDR3: TGCGCCAGCAGCCAAGGACCGGGACTAGCGGGAGGTACGAACACCGGGGAGCTGTTTTTT. It specifies CASSQGPGLAGGTNTGELFF.

The chain combines TRBV5-1 with TRBJ2-5, with D possibly matching TRBD1 (7 bases). The germline gives CDR1 SGHRS, CDR2 YFSETQ. V lost 2 bases to trimming and J lost 4 bases, with 12 bases between them. The CDR3 runs 14 residues. The CDR3 coding sequence is TGCGCCAGCAGCTTCGGAGGGGGCGTAGAGACCCAGTACTTC. Its translation is CASSFGGGVETQYF. The complete variable domain, with remaining parts taken from reference TRBV5-1 and TRBJ2-5, reads KAGVTQTPRYLIKTRGQQVTLSCSPISGHRSVSWYQQTPGQGLQFLFEYFSETQRNKGNFPGRFSGRQFSNSRSEMNVSTLELGDSALYLCASSFGGGVETQYFGPGTRLLVL.

The genes are TRBV27 and TRBJ2-5, with TRBD1 identical over 8 bases. This CDR3 contains 15 residues. Germline lookup yields CDR1 MNHEY and CDR2 SMNVEV (reference sequence). V lost 1 base, J lost 3 bases, and 4 bases stayed unmatched. The DNA for the CDR3 is TGTGCCAGCAGTTTATATACAGGGGGGAAAGAGACCCAGTACTTC. This encodes CASSLYTGGKETQYF.

The CDR3 is CASSLPGGNYGYTF. The CDR3 bases are TGTGCCAGCAGCTTGCCAGGGGGAAACTATGGCTACACCTTC. The V call is TRBV5-8, the J call TRBJ1-2; 7 bases line up with TRBD1. This CDR3 contains 14 residues. Germline loops: CDR1 SGHTS, CDR2 YDEGEE. V shed 1 base, J shed 2 bases, and the junction held 2 bases outside the gene matches.

This sequence joins TRBV19 and TRBJ2-7; 7 nucleotides agree with TRBD1. CDR3 length: 13 amino acids. Germline V gene sequence: CDR1 LNHDA, CDR2 SQIVND (reference sequence). V shed 6 bases and J 1 base; nucleotides not matched to a gene: 3. CDR3 sequence reads: CASRDRYSYEQYF. CDR3 bases: TGTGCCAGTAGGGACAGGTATTCCTACGAGCAGTACTTC. Full variable domain (rest looked up from reference TRBV19 and TRBJ2-7): DGGITQSPKYLFRKEGQNVTLSCEQNLNHDAMYWYRQDPGQGLRLIYYSQIVNDFQKGDIAEGYSVSREKKESFPLTVTSAQKNPTAFYLCASRDRYSYEQYFGPGTRLTVT.

The J gene is TRBJ2-7, the V gene TRBV6-1; possibly TRBD1 for D (6 bases). The V gene lost 4 bases and the J gene lost 3 bases, with 19 bases spanning the gap. CDR1 and CDR2 from the germline V gene are MNHNS and SASEGT. CDR3 length: 16 amino acids. CDR3 nucleotide sequence: TGTGCCAGCAGTGTGCTATGGACAGCCGTAATCTACGAGCAGTACTTC. Its protein product is CASSVLWTAVIYEQYF.

The table lists this clone with a count of one. V usage is TRBV11-2 and J usage is TRBJ2-7; tentatively, D is TRBD2 (6 bases). Germline V CDR1 and CDR2: SGHAT, FQNNGV. V was shortened by 4 bases and J by 5 bases, with 18 bases between the two germline ends. The CDR3 loop spans 15 amino acids. The CDR3 sequence: CASSYLRRGYNEQYF. The CDR3 region has the DNA TGTGCCAGCAGCTACTTACGACGGGGGTACAACGAGCAGTACTTC.

The chain employs TRBV11-3 and TRBJ2-1; 9 nucleotides match TRBD2. This CDR3 is built from 16 residues. With V trimmed by 0 bases and J by 3 bases, 3 bases remained unmatched. CDR1 SGHNT and CDR2 YENEEA come from the germline V gene. Here the CDR3 DNA reads TGTGCCAGCAGCTTAGATAGCGGGGGTCTCTACAATGAGCAGTTCTTC. Amino acids: CASSLDSGGLYNEQFF.

The CDR3 region is CASSLGFGGGEKLFF. DNA of the CDR3: TGTGCCAGCAGTTTAGGTTTCGGGGGGGGTGAAAAACTGTTTTTT. The chain has TRBV28 and TRBJ1-4; D possibly corresponds to TRBD1 (5 bases). The CDR3 contains 15 residues. From germline, CDR1 is MDHEN and CDR2 SYDVKM. V dropped 2 bases and J dropped 7 bases, with 14 bases sitting between them.